This record concerns one T cell receptor (beta chain) sequence. This sample is drawn from a study of blood T cell repertoires in COVID-19. V lost 0 bases and J lost 0; bases outside the gene matches: 7. This CDR3 is 19 amino acids long. Germline loops: CDR1 SGHVS, CDR2 FQNEAQ. Original methodology: Using reference gene primer amplification, nucleated cell counts were estimated. Profiled with immunoSEQ multiplex PCR; TCRdb holds only in-frame clones, not every one. V and J calls and clone size follow that table, whereas D and trimming were derived from the DNA. The repertoire includes roughly 60,000 clones, over 60% of them detected once, and around 4.4% sits in the top ten.

The V call is TRBV7-8, the J call TRBJ2-6; TRBD1 agrees at 8 bases. The TCR sequence derives from a woman in her 70s with COVID-19, enrolled during active disease. Material: peripheral blood. CDR3 coding DNA: TGTGCCAGCAGCTTAGCGGTCTGGACAGGGAACTCTGGGGCCAACGTCCTGACTTTC. Amino acid sequence: CASSLAVWTGNSGANVLTF. Variable domain in full (rest from reference TRBV7-8 and TRBJ2-6): GAGVSQSPRYKVAKRGQDVALRCDPISGHVSLFWYQQALGQGPEFLTYFQNEAQLDKSGLPSDRFFAERPEGSVSTLKIQRTQQEDSAVYLCASSLAVWTGNSGANVLTFGAGSRLTVL.